The entry below gives a single T cell receptor (beta chain) sequence along with its context. Antigen specificity is unknown. Amplification used 60 Vbeta primers and 13 Jbeta primers. Data came from immunoSEQ multiplex PCR; TCRdb stores just in-frame clones and leaves some out. The table has 75,000 to 95,000 clones, more than 70% seen once; the top ten hold less than 5.5%. The data are from a study of cytomegalovirus exposure and HLA in healthy donors. Study-level information: From HLA-typed donors, an early data release held about 92 million unique TCRs. Broader study findings: Most TCR beta V segments were productive about 87% or about 30% of the time in an earlier analysis. Listed as cytomegalovirus-associated were 150 or so TCR beta chains. The study carried out a later analysis of TCR beta sequences. It associated approximately 16,000 of them with specific HLA alleles at a false discovery rate of 0.05.

The CDR3 has 16 amino acids. Germline values: CDR1 MNHNY, CDR2 SVGAGI (reference sequence). The germline V and J ends were trimmed by 2 bases and 0 bases, with 12 bases remaining between them. The TCR originated in a male donor in good health and CMV-seropositive. Sequenced sample: PBMCs. The chain couples TRBV6-6 to TRBJ2-3; possibly TRBD2 for D (6 bases). The CDR3 DNA follows: TGTGCCAGCAGTTACCCGAGCGGGCGGAGCACAGATACGCAGTATTTT. Protein sequence: CASSYPSGRSTDTQYF.